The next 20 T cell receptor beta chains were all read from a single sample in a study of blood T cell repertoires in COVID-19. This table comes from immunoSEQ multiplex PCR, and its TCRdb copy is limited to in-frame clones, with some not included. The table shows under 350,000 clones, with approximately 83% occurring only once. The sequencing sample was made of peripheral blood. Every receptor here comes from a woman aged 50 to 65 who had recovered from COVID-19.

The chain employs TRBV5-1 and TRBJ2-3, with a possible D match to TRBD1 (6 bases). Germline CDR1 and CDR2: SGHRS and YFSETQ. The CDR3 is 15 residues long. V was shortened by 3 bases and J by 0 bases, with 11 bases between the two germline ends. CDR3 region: CASSSDRTSTDTQYF. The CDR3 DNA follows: TGCGCCAGCAGCTCGGACAGAACTAGCACAGATACGCAGTATTTT.

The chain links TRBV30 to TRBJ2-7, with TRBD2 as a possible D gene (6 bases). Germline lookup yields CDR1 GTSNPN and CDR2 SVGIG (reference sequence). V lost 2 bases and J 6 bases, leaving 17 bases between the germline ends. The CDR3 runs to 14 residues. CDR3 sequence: CAWSRSYGSSEQYF. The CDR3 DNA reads TGTGCCTGGAGTCGGTCTTACGGGAGCTCCGAGCAGTACTTC.

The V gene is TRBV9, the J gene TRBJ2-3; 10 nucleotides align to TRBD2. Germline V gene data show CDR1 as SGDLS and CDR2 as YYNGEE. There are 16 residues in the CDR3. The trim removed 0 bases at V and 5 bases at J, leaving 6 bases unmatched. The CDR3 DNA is TGTGCCAGCAGCGTAGTCGATAGCGGGGGGCTAGATACGCAGTATTTT. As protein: CASSVVDSGGLDTQYF.

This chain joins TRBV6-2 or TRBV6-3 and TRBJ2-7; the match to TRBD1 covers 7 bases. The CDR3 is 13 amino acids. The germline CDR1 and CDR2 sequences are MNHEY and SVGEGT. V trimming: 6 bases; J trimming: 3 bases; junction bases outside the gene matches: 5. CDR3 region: CASSRGQDYEQYF. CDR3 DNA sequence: TGTGCCAGCAGCCGTGGACAGGACTACGAGCAGTACTTC.

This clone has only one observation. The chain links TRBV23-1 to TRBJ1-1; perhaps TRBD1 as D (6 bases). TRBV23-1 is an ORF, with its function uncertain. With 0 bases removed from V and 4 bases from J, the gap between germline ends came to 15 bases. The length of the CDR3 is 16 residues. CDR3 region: CASSQSPGGCTTEAFF. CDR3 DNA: TGCGCCAGCAGTCAATCACCGGGGGGCTGTACCACTGAAGCTTTCTTT.

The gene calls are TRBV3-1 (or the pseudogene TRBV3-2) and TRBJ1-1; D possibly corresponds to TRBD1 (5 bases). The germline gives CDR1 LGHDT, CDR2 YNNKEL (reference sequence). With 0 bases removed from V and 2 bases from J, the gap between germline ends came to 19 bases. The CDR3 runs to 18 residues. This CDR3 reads CASSQELAGMMGNTEAFF. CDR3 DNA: TGTGCCAGCAGCCAAGAGTTGGCAGGGATGATGGGAAACACTGAAGCTTTCTTT.

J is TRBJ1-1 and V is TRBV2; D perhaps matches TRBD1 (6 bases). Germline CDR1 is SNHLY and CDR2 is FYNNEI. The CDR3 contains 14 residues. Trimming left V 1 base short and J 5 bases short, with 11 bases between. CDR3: CASSEVRTVTEAFF. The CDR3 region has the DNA TGTGCCAGCAGTGAAGTACGGACAGTTACTGAAGCTTTCTTT.

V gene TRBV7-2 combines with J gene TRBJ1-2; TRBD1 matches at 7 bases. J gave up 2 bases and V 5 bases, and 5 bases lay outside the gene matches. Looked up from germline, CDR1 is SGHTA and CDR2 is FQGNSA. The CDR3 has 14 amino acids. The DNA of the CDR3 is TGTGCCAGCAGCACCAGGGGGAGGAACTATGGCTACACCTTC. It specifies CASSTRGRNYGYTF. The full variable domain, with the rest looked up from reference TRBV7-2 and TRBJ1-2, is GAGVSQSPSNKVTEKGKDVELRCDPISGHTALYWYRQSLGQGLEFLIYFQGNSAPDKSGLPSDRFSAERTGGSVSTLTIQRTQQEDSAVYLCASSTRGRNYGYTFGSGTRLTVV.

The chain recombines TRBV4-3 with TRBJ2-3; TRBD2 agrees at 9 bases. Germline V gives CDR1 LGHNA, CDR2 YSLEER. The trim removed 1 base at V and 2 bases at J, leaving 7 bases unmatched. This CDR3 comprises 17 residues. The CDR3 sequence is CASSQGLAGVITDTQYF. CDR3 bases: TGCGCCAGCAGCCAAGGTTTAGCGGGAGTGATCACAGATACGCAGTATTTT.

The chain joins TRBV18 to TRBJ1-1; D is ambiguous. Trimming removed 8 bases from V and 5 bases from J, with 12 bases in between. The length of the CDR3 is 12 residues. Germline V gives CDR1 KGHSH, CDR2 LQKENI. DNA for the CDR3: TGTGCCAGCGCGAGGGATCTAACTGAAGCTTTCTTT. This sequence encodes CASARDLTEAFF.

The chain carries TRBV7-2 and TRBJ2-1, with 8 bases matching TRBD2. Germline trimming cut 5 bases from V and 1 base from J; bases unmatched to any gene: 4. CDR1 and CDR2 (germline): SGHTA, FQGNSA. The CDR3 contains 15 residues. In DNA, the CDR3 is TGTGCCAGCAGCCCCGGGGGGGAGTCCTACAATGAGCAGTTCTTC. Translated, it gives CASSPGGESYNEQFF.

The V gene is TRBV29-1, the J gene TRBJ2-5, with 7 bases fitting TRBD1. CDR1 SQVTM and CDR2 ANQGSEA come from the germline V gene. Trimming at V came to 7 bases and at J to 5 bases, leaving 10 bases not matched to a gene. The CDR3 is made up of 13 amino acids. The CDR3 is CSEQQGLGETQYF. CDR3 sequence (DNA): TGCAGCGAACAACAGGGGTTAGGGGAGACCCAGTACTTC.

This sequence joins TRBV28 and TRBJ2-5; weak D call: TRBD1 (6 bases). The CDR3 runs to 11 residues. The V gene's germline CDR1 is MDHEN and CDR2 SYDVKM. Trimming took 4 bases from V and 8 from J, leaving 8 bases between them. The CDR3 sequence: CASSSGTTQYF. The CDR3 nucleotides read TGTGCCAGCAGTTCCGGGACAACCCAGTACTTC.

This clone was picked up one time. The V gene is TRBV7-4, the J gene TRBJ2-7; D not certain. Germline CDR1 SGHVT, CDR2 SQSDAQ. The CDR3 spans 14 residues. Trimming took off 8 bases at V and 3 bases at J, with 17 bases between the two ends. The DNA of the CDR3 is TGTGCCAGCGACTTTGCCAGAAGGTTCTACGAGCAGTACTTC. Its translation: CASDFARRFYEQYF.

The CDR3 reads CASSFGQGANYGYTF. The CDR3, as DNA: TGTGCCAGCAGCTTCGGACAGGGAGCTAACTATGGCTACACCTTC. The gene calls are TRBV7-9 and TRBJ1-2; TRBD1 matches 8 bases. From germline, CDR1 is SEHNR and CDR2 FQNEAQ (reference sequence). The length of the CDR3 is 15 residues. V was clipped by 3 bases and J by 0 bases; unmatched bases: 3. Complete variable domain (other parts from reference TRBV7-9 and TRBJ1-2): DTGVSQNPRHKITKRGQNVTFRCDPISEHNRLYWYRQTLGQGPEFLTYFQNEAQLEKSRLLSDRFSAERPKGSFSTLEIQRTEQGDSAMYLCASSFGQGANYGYTFGSGTRLTVV.

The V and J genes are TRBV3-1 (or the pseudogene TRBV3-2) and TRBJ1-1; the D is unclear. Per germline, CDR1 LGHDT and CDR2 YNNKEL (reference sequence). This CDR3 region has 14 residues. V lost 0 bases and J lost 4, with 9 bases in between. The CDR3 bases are TGTGCCAGCAGCCAAGATTCGGGTGGCACTGAAGCTTTCTTT. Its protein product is CASSQDSGGTEAFF.

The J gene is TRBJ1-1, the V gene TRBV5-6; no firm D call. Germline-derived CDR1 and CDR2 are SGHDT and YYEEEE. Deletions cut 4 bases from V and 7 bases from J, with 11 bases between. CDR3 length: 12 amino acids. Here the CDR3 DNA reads TGTGCCAGCAGCCTCTACCGGGGTGAAGCTTTCTTT. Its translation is CASSLYRGEAFF.

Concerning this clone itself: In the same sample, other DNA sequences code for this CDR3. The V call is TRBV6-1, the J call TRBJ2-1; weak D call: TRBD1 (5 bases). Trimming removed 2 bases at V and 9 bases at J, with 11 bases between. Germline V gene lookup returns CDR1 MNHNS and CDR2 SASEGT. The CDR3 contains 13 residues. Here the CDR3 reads CASSESGLGEQFF. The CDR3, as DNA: TGTGCCAGCAGTGAATCAGGGCTCGGTGAGCAGTTCTTC.

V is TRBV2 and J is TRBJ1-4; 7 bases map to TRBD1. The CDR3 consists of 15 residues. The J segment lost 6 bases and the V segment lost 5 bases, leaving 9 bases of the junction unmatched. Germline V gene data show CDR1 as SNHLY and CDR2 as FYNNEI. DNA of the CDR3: TGTGCCAGCAGTTTCGACAGGGTGGGGGATGAAAAACTGTTTTTT. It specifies CASSFDRVGDEKLFF.

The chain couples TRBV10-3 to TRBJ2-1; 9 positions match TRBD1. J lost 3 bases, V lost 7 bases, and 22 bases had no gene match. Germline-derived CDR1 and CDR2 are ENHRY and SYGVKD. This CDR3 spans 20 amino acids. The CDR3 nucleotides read TGTGCCATCACCCGAAATGCGAGGGGTGGGACAGGGCCTGTCTACAATGAGCAGTTCTTC. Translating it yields CAITRNARGGTGPVYNEQFF.